Listed here is a single T cell receptor beta chain. Its antigen is currently unknown. UMI-tagged TRB cDNA libraries were built via 5' RACE. TCRdb reprocessed the 5' RACE reads and reports one entry per CDR3 protein, with no DNA. Listed are 55,000 to 75,000 distinct CDR3 sequences; about 0.84% falls within the top ten. The data originate from a study of CXCR3-negative and CXCR3-positive naive CD8 T cells. Study-level findings and limits: Expression of CXCR3 was partially reduced after cryopreservation, and fresh PBMCs were used in most assays. Naive cells with CXCR3 showed TRB CDR3s that were more hydrophobic than those in CXCR3-negative naive cells.

Germline loops: CDR1 MNHEY, CDR2 SMNVEV (reference sequence). The CDR3 contains 12 residues. Sequencing used naive CXCR3+ CD8+ T cells from blood. Indicated subset: CD45RO-CCR7+CD27+CD95- naive CD8+ T cells expressing CXCR3 (TNR3+). The chain is built from TRBV27 and TRBJ2-7; TCRdb's D call, TRBD1, is unchecked because there is no DNA. This TCR was recovered from a human donor in good health. Some clones in this sample may be carry-over from other donors' samples. CDR3 sequence reads: CATGTGGWEQYF.